This T cell receptor beta chain is from a study of CD8+CD57+ T cells in acquired aplastic anemia (dated by TCRdb to the late 2010s). About the investigation overall: On average, sorted CD4+ and CD8+ cells yielded around 3.4 ug of extracted DNA, with a range of 0.2 to 27.4 ug. CD8+CD57+ expansion was defined as a frequency above the mean frequency observed in healthy subjects. The paper as a whole reports these results and caveats: Around 31 CD8+ CDR3 sequences were shared between patients and controls but appeared highly expressed in patients and within their immunodominant clones. No significant difference in CD8+ Simpson's diversity was found between patients and healthy controls (P=0.060).

Flow cytometry had shown CD8+CD57+ cell expansion in the patients selected for sequencing. All patients had severe acquired aplastic anemia diagnosed by International Study of Aplastic Anemia and Agranulocytosis and Camitta criteria. No therapy had been received by the patients at the time of blood sampling. TCR repertoires of sorted CD4+ and CD8+ blood T cells from severe aplastic anemia patients and healthy subjects were deep-sequenced in the study. In the USA, patient enrollment took place under clinicaltrials.gov protocols 00001620, 01623167, 00001397, 00071045, 00081523 and 00961064. Ficoll-Paque density gradient centrifugation was used to isolate peripheral blood mononuclear cells. Before DNA extraction, CD4+ and CD8+ T cells were sorted by FACS or by magnetic beads. Spanning cysteine to phenylalanine, the CDR3 consists of 15 amino acids. Left in the record is the CDR3 DNA by itself, 45 bases read in frame from the first base. V and J are trimmed by 1 base and 13 bases, and the gene matches miss 10 bases of the junction. CDR1 and CDR2 (SNHLY, FYNNEI) derive from the germline V gene.

This clonotype occurred many times. This clone's antigen is unknown. No base quality values were provided; no much bigger clone lies one nucleotide off. Profiling of TCR beta VDJ combinations and CDR3 sequences used genomic DNA as the template. An Illumina HiSeq 2000 was the platform used for TCR repertoire sequencing. In the original analysis: TRBV/TRBJ rearrangement plots, CDR3 size and DJ length profiles, and Simpson's diversity index were used to evaluate the repertoires. The immunodominant clone was defined as the most abundant DNA sequence in deep sequencing data. CDR3 amino acid sequences were checked for sharing across subjects and were also compared against the VDJdb database and published repertoires. Clones were called with MiXCR by TCRdb after fastp trimmed the public reads at Q25, and only in-frame beta chains were retained. All rows with the same CDR3 protein become a single entry with the most common DNA and genes. The V and J calls here are based on TCRdb, not the publication. The sample yields around 220,000 distinct CDR3 sequences; less than 60% were counted once. Of the sample, just under 20% falls within the top ten clones.

Input material: sorted CD4+, CD8+, or CD8+CD57+ T cells (not recorded which) from PBMCs. This sequence was found in a human donor with aplastic anemia. The chain is made from TRBV2 and TRBJ1-6; TRBD1 matches 7 bases in the middle. The DNA is TGTGCCAGCAGTGAAGTTGCAGGGGGACCTTATCCCCTCCACTTT. It translates to CASSEVAGGPYPLHF.